This T cell receptor (beta chain) was identified during a study of Ad26.COV2.S vaccination and SARS-CoV-2 variants (dated by TCRdb to about 2021). The study in broad terms: Donors in the vaccine arm were drawn from COV1001, a phase I-IIa trial of Ad26.COV2.S in healthy adults that was multicentre, randomized, double-blind and placebo-controlled. Ad26.COV2.S was administered intramuscularly at 5 x 10^10 or 1 x 10^11 viral particles, either as a single shot or as two shots given 56 days apart. Sequencing of the TCRbeta repertoire served to evaluate the specificity and breadth of SARS-CoV-2-reactive T cell receptors following Ad26.COV2.S vaccination. A total of approximately 30 samples were included in the TCR-sequenced set, comprising roughly 19 Ad26.COV2.S vaccine recipients, 5 placebo recipients and 8 SARS-CoV-2 convalescent individuals. Trial participants were randomized into five groups of five, in which low-dose or high-dose Ad26.COV2.S was given once or twice, or placebo was given on both occasions. Investigators did not know the trial group allocation while performing experiments and assessing outcomes. Study-wide findings and limitations: Substantial breadth of spike-specific CD8+ and CD4+ T cell responses was reported after vaccination. Ad26.COV2.S recipients had higher spike-specific TCR breadth than placebo recipients (P = 0.0014). The authors noted that the TCR breadth and depth analyses may have underestimated total T cell responses. The study was not powered for comparison of responses between vaccine doses or regimens. Comparable non-spike TCR breadth was observed between vaccine and placebo recipients, consistent with only spike being contained in the vaccine.

CDR1 ENHRY and CDR2 SYGVKD are derived from the germline V gene. Between the V and J ends, shortened by 6 bases and 4 bases respectively, the junction contains 9 bases. The CDR3 has 12 amino acids, counting the end cysteine and phenylalanine. Just the 36-base CDR3 DNA is kept, in frame starting at base 1. What the treatment or condition label conveys for this sample: 19 received Ad26.COV2.S at low or high dose, single or two shots; five or six received placebo; per-sample allocation not given. For vaccine and placebo recipients, the sequenced repertoires came from samples collected on day 63 after the first injection. Between 29 July and 7 August 2020, Cohort 1b enrolled 25 adults aged 18-55 years at one site in Boston, USA. Ad26.COV2.S consisted of a replication-incompetent adenovirus type 26 vector by which a prefusion-stabilized SARS-CoV-2 spike protein from the original Wuhan strain was expressed.

The immunoSEQ Assay was used to sequence TCRbeta CDR3 regions. After extraction, genomic DNA underwent amplification by bias-controlled multiplex PCR, followed by high-throughput sequencing. Regarding the original processing steps: To quantify the absolute abundance of each unique TCRbeta CDR3 region, sequences were collapsed and filtered. T cell fraction was estimated by normalization of TCRbeta template counts to usable DNA, with usable DNA being measured through amplification of reference genes present in all nucleated cells. Repertoire TCRs were annotated as SARS-CoV-2-specific when V gene, CDR3 amino acid sequence and J gene were exactly matched to a known reactive TCR set. The reference SARS-CoV-2 TCR set was derived from MIRA and filtered for enrichment in COVID-19-positive ImmuneCODE repertoires, a step that removed public or cross-reactive TCRs. Using the MIRA antigens, annotated TCRs were further analysed by specific ORF or by position within an ORF. Breadth was defined as the number of annotated unique rearrangements divided by the total number of unique productive rearrangements, and depth was defined as the summed frequency of the annotated unique rearrangements. Two-sided Wilcoxon rank-sum tests were applied when comparing TCR breadth between groups. TCRdb limited this immuneACCESS table to in-frame rearrangements with V and J called. A share of clones is missing; checked studies link under half to unresolved V genes, and the rest is unexplained. Clone size and the V and J calls come from that table; the DNA yielded D and trimming. Counted in this sample were about 380,000 clones; 83% of them appeared once. The leading ten clones occupy about 7.4% of the sample.

About this clone itself: The target of this receptor is not known. Base qualities are not recorded, but no much larger clone differs from it by a single base.

This clonotype was obtained from a person between 18 and 65 years old who received the Ad26.COV2.S COVID-19 vaccine or a placebo. The receptor chain draws on TRBV10-3 and TRBJ1-2, with the D gene not confidently named. Sequences were derived from peripheral blood, sampled in a trial of Ad26.COV2.S vaccine versus placebo. The sequenced DNA: TGTGCCATCAGAGACGTTTCCTATGGCTACACCTTC. This sequence encodes CAIRDVSYGYTF.